This entry is about one T cell receptor (beta chain). This sample was taken from a study of blood T cell repertoires in COVID-19. Background on the study: COVID-19 samples, acute and convalescent, were from the United States, Italy and Spain. In each case, the material was cDNA or gDNA derived from T cells, B-cell-depleted T cells, or PBMCs.

The assay was immunoSEQ multiplex PCR, and TCRdb's table has in-frame clones only and misses some. The sample carries fewer than 60,000 clones, over 75% recorded once. The CDR3 is 13 amino acids. From germline, CDR1 is SGHDT and CDR2 YYEEEE. V lost 4 bases to trimming and J lost 3 bases, with 10 bases between them. The chain employs TRBV5-6 and TRBJ1-1; D perhaps matches TRBD1 (5 bases). The sequencing sample was made of peripheral blood. This TCR came from a human donor with active COVID-19. The donor label of this sample is uncertain. This CDR3 is CASSTRVHTEAFF. CDR3 nucleotides: TGTGCCAGCAGCACCAGGGTGCACACTGAAGCTTTCTTT.